This TCR beta chain is from a study of CD8 T cells in ankylosing spondylitis. Study-level points and caveats: In ankylosing spondylitis blood, a motif of roughly 8 highly homologous TCR beta variants appeared characteristic. Prior literature has documented some motif variants in synovial fluid and blood from reactive arthritis. Significant enrichment of disease-linked clones was reportedly seen in matched ankylosing spondylitis synovial fluid.

The V and J ends lost 7 bases and 2 bases respectively, with 9 bases between them. The CDR3 runs 12 residues. Germline V gene lookup returns CDR1 SEHNR and CDR2 FQNEAQ (reference sequence). This clonotype occurred a few times. Antigen: not known. Each CDR3 protein is one row after TCRdb ran MiXCR on the 5' RACE reads. The sample gives 700,000 to 1,000,000 distinct CDR3 sequences, over 9.5% of which show up once; approximately 0.51% is in the top ten. This receptor was identified in a male donor with ankylosing spondylitis. This chain links TRBV7-9 with TRBJ2-7, with TRBD1 as a possible D gene (6 bases). The sequenced sample consisted of blood, either unsorted or a sorted T cell fraction (not recorded which). The CDR3 region is CASKGGPYEQYF. The CDR3 coding sequence is TGTGCCAGCAAAGGGGGTCCCTACGAGCAGTACTTC.